This T cell receptor beta chain is drawn from a study of human T cells and chemical hapten exposure. In regard to this clonotype: What it recognizes is unknown.

Each cDNA molecule in the library carried unique molecular identifiers. TCRdb itself ran the RACE reads through MiXCR, one entry per CDR3 protein. Here the sample spans approximately 320,000 distinct CDR3 sequences, 5% to 6.5% being singletons. Time point meaning: pre-sensitization, week 0. This sample's treatment: therapeutic diphenylcyclopropenone sensitization with weekly scalp DPC. It was from unfractionated whole blood that total RNA was extracted. Study-wide findings and caveats: Expanded TCRs formed significantly more large CDR3 similarity clusters than controls.

V lost 7 bases and J 0 bases, leaving 19 bases between the germline ends. The CDR3 extends over 17 amino acids. CDR1 is SGHVS, CDR2 FNYEAQ, per germline. The sequences come from whole blood, collected in connection with sensitization to the hapten diphenylcyclopropenone (DPC). The source is a woman between 18 and 30 years old with alopecia areata. Some clones in this sample may be carry-over from other donors' samples. The chain is built from TRBV7-6 and TRBJ2-1; D is perhaps TRBD2 (6 bases). The CDR3 nucleotides read TGTGCCAGCACCCATCTCCTTTCCGGGGGCTCCTACAATGAGCAGTTCTTC. This codes for CASTHLLSGGSYNEQFF.